Listed below are T cell receptor beta chains from one sample, sequenced in a study of T cell changes during pregnancy in multiple sclerosis. Assay: immunoSEQ multiplex PCR; the TCRdb copy retains only in-frame clones and omits some. This sample has roughly 100,000 clones, with 90% found just once. The specimen comprised peripheral blood, sampled in the second trimester of pregnancy. The origin of the receptors is a female donor in good health, enrolled as a control in a pregnancy study. Both conserved end residues are part of each CDR3. The order of the fields is CDR3 DNA, CDR3 protein, J gene, D gene, clone size, V gene. The D gene is left open where the match is weak. Only some rows state a clone size, as once, few, many or a class for expanded clones.

DNA: TGTGCCAGCAGCTTGGGGCTAGCGGGGGCCTACCAAGAGACCCAGTACTTC; CDR3: CASSLGLAGAYQETQYF; J: TRBJ2-5; D: TRBD2; size: NA; V: TRBV5-4
DNA: TGTGCCAGCAGCTTGGGACAGGGGGAAGGTGAAAAACTGTTTTTT; CDR3: CASSLGQGEGEKLFF; J: TRBJ1-4; D: TRBD1; size: NA; V: TRBV5-6
DNA: TGTGCCAGCAGTTACGAGGAGCCCAACTCCTACAATGAGCAGTTCTTC; CDR3: CASSYEEPNSYNEQFF; J: TRBJ2-1; D: NA; size: NA; V: TRBV6-5
DNA: TGTGCCAGCAGCTGGAGGGATACGCAGTATTTT; CDR3: CASSWRDTQYF; J: TRBJ2-3; D: NA; size: NA; V: TRBV5-6
DNA: TGTGCTAGCCTGACCGGGACAGGGGAGTCACCCCTCCACTTT; CDR3: CASLTGTGESPLHF; J: TRBJ1-6; D: TRBD1; size: NA; V: TRBV6-4
DNA: TGTGCCTCGAACCGGGATTTGAACACTGAAGCTTTCTTT; CDR3: CASNRDLNTEAFF; J: TRBJ1-1; D: NA; size: NA; V: TRBV2
DNA: TGTGCCAGCAGCGTAGGGCGGACAGGAGGGGATACGCAGTATTTT; CDR3: CASSVGRTGGDTQYF; J: TRBJ2-3; D: NA; size: once; V: TRBV21-1
DNA: TGCGCCAGCAGCTGGGCAACTGGGGGGATAGACACTGAAGCTTTCTTT; CDR3: CASSWATGGIDTEAFF; J: TRBJ1-1; D: NA; size: NA; V: TRBV5-1
DNA: TGTGCTAGTGGGACCAAGGGGGCGCCGCACAATTCACCCCTCCACTTT; CDR3: CASGTKGAPHNSPLHF; J: TRBJ1-6; D: TRBD1; size: few; V: TRBV12-5
DNA: TGCGCCAGCAGGACGGTTGGGGCCTCTGGAAACACCATATATTTT; CDR3: CASRTVGASGNTIYF; J: TRBJ1-3; D: NA; size: few; V: TRBV5-1
DNA: TGTGCCAGCAGCCAAGGGACAGGGAACTATGGCTACACCTTC; CDR3: CASSQGTGNYGYTF; J: TRBJ1-2; D: TRBD1; size: NA; V: TRBV7-9
DNA: TGTGCCAGCAGCTTAAGGCGTAGCGGGGACGGGACAGATACGCAGTATTTT; CDR3: CASSLRRSGDGTDTQYF; J: TRBJ2-3; D: TRBD2; size: NA; V: TRBV7-9
DNA: TGCGCCAGCAGCGTGACAGTGGGGGATACGCAGTATTTT; CDR3: CASSVTVGDTQYF; J: TRBJ2-3; D: NA; size: NA; V: TRBV5-1
DNA: TGCGCCAGCAGCCTAGCGGGGGGCACAGATACGCAGTATTTT; CDR3: CASSLAGGTDTQYF; J: TRBJ2-3; D: TRBD2; size: NA; V: TRBV5-1
DNA: TGTGCCAGCAGCCCCCGGGTCTACAATGAGCAGTTCTTC; CDR3: CASSPRVYNEQFF; J: TRBJ2-1; D: NA; size: NA; V: TRBV11-2
DNA: TGTGCCATCAGTGGGGGAAGACAGGTCCTCTCCTACGAGCAGTACTTC; CDR3: CAISGGRQVLSYEQYF; J: TRBJ2-7; D: NA; size: NA; V: TRBV10-3
DNA: TGTGCCAGCAGCCCAAAGGACAGGGACAATCAGCCCCAGCATTTT; CDR3: CASSPKDRDNQPQHF; J: TRBJ1-5; D: TRBD1; size: NA; V: TRBV4-2
DNA: TGTGCCAGCAGTTTGGGGCAGGGTTACACCGGGGAGCTGTTTTTT; CDR3: CASSLGQGYTGELFF; J: TRBJ2-2; D: NA; size: NA; V: TRBV27
DNA: TGCAGCGTCTATTATGGGGGGACCCAACGGGGGGCCAACGTCCTGACTTTC; CDR3: CSVYYGGTQRGANVLTF; J: TRBJ2-6; D: NA; size: NA; V: TRBV29-1
DNA: TGTGCCAGCTCACCAGGGAGGTCCGTCTCTGGAAACACCATATATTTT; CDR3: CASSPGRSVSGNTIYF; J: TRBJ1-3; D: NA; size: NA; V: TRBV18
DNA: TGCGCCAGCAGCTTTGGCCGCCGCGGGAACTATGGCTACACCTTC; CDR3: CASSFGRRGNYGYTF; J: TRBJ1-2; D: NA; size: NA; V: TRBV5-1
DNA: TGTGCCAGCAGCTTAGCATTGCCCGACAGCTTCAATCAGCCCCAGCATTTT; CDR3: CASSLALPDSFNQPQHF; J: TRBJ1-5; D: NA; size: NA; V: TRBV7-8
DNA: TGCGCCAGCAGTCCTGGACTAGCGGGTTACACCGGGGAGCTGTTTTTT; CDR3: CASSPGLAGYTGELFF; J: TRBJ2-2; D: TRBD2; size: NA; V: TRBV4-3
DNA: TGCGCCAGCAGTGAAGGGGACAGCTCTGGGGCCAACGTCCTGACTTTC; CDR3: CASSEGDSSGANVLTF; J: TRBJ2-6; D: TRBD1; size: NA; V: TRBV10-1
DNA: TGTGCCAGCATAGGAACCGGGACAAGTAATCAGCCCCAGCATTTT; CDR3: CASIGTGTSNQPQHF; J: TRBJ1-5; D: NA; size: NA; V: TRBV28
DNA: TGTGCCAGTAGGGTTGGACAGGACAACTCACCCCTCCACTTT; CDR3: CASRVGQDNSPLHF; J: TRBJ1-6; D: TRBD1; size: few; V: TRBV19
DNA: TGTGCCAGCACCAAAGTACGGGGTGCCACCGGGGAGCTGTTTTTT; CDR3: CASTKVRGATGELFF; J: TRBJ2-2; D: NA; size: NA; V: TRBV6-5
DNA: TGTGCCAGCAGTTCCCTTGGGGGAGGTACTGAAGCTTTCTTT; CDR3: CASSSLGGGTEAFF; J: TRBJ1-1; D: NA; size: NA; V: TRBV27
DNA: TGTGCCAGCAGTTCCCAGGACGGGATTGAGGAGACCCAGTACTTC; CDR3: CASSSQDGIEETQYF; J: TRBJ2-5; D: NA; size: NA; V: TRBV6-5
DNA: TGTGCCAGCAGCGCGGGTTTTGCGACTTCCTACGAGCAGTACTTC; CDR3: CASSAGFATSYEQYF; J: TRBJ2-7; D: NA; size: NA; V: TRBV13
DNA: TGTGCCAGCAGCTCCCGCAGGGTCGGCTTCAGCTCCTACAATGAGCAGTTCTTC; CDR3: CASSSRRVGFSSYNEQFF; J: TRBJ2-1; D: NA; size: NA; V: TRBV7-2
DNA: TGTGCCTGGAGTAAACGACAGGGGACTAATGAAAAACTGTTTTTT; CDR3: CAWSKRQGTNEKLFF; J: TRBJ1-4; D: TRBD1; size: NA; V: TRBV30
DNA: TGTGCCAGCAGCTTAGGGAGCAGCCGACGCGTCTATGGCTACACCTTC; CDR3: CASSLGSSRRVYGYTF; J: TRBJ1-2; D: NA; size: NA; V: TRBV11-2
DNA: TGTGCCAGCAGCGTCCCGGGACAGCACACTGAAGCTTTCTTT; CDR3: CASSVPGQHTEAFF; J: TRBJ1-1; D: TRBD1; size: NA; V: TRBV2
DNA: TGTGCCAGCAGTGTTAGGCAGGGGATCGATGAGCAGTTCTTC; CDR3: CASSVRQGIDEQFF; J: TRBJ2-1; D: NA; size: few; V: TRBV2
DNA: TGTGCCAGCAGCTTTAGCCGCAATGAGCAGTTCTTC; CDR3: CASSFSRNEQFF; J: TRBJ2-1; D: NA; size: NA; V: TRBV11-2
DNA: TGTGCCAGCAGTGCTTTACACAGGGGGCCGGGCACCGGGGAGCTGTTTTTT; CDR3: CASSALHRGPGTGELFF; J: TRBJ2-2; D: TRBD1; size: NA; V: TRBV25-1
DNA: TGTGCCAGCAGCCAAGATTACCGGGGGGGCCCGGGCACAGATACGCAGTATTTT; CDR3: CASSQDYRGGPGTDTQYF; J: TRBJ2-3; D: TRBD2; size: NA; V: TRBV27
DNA: TGTGCCAGCAGACAGGGACCTTATAGCAATCAGCCCCAGCATTTT; CDR3: CASRQGPYSNQPQHF; J: TRBJ1-5; D: NA; size: NA; V: TRBV6-1
DNA: TGTGCCAGCAGCTCCACTTCCACGGACTCCTATGGCTACACCTTC; CDR3: CASSSTSTDSYGYTF; J: TRBJ1-2; D: NA; size: NA; V: TRBV11-2
DNA: TGTGCCAGCAGCTTAGACAGCTTTAATGAAAAACTGTTTTTT; CDR3: CASSLDSFNEKLFF; J: TRBJ1-4; D: NA; size: once; V: TRBV7-2